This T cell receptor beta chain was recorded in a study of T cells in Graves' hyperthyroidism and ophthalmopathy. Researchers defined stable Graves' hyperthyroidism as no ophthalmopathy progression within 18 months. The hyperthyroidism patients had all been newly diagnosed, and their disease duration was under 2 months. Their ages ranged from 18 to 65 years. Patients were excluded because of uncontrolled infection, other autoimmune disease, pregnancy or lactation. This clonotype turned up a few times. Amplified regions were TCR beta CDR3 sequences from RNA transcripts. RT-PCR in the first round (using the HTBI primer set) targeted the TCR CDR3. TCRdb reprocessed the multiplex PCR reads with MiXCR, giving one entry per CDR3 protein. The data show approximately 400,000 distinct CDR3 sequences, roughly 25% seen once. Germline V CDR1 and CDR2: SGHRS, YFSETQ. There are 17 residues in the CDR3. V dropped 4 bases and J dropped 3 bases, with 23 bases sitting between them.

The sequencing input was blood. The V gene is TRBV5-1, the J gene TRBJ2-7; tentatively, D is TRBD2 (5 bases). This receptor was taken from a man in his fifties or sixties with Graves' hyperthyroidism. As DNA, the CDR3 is TGCGCCAGCAGCCCCAAGGGCCCGGCCGAGGGCATCTACGAGCAGTACTTC. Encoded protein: CASSPKGPAEGIYEQYF.